This TCR beta chain is from a study of vaccination and CD4 T cells after COVID-19. The wider study: The convalescents were made up of six males and four females, two of whom were Hispanic.

Cultured CD4+ T-cell DNA underwent Oncomine TCR Beta short-read sequencing. TCRdb independently ran MiXCR on the PCR reads; one entry per CDR3 protein. Found here are more than 7,500 distinct CDR3 sequences, about 59% of them singletons; the top ten hold around 25%. The CDR3 loop spans 11 amino acids. Treatment described: approximately 9-day PBMC culture with coronavirus spike peptide pools or control peptides (ViraFEST assay). With 8.5 to 10 ug/ml peptide pools and roughly 10 IU/ml IL-2, PBMCs were cultured at about 2.2 million per well. As to this clonotype: The antigen remains undetermined.

This receptor was taken from a human donor who had recovered from COVID-19. Sequenced input: CD4+ T cells from blood, cultured in vitro. The V gene is TRBV12-2, the J gene TRBJ1-5. TRBV12-2 is flagged as a pseudogene. The CDR3 nucleotides read TGTGCAAGTCTGGGCAATCAGCCCCAGCATTTT. It yields the protein CASLGNQPQHF.